This note documents a single T cell receptor (beta chain) sequence. The sample belongs to a study of blood T cell repertoires in COVID-19. At the level of the study: The United States, Italy and Spain provided the acute and convalescent COVID-19 samples.

Data came from immunoSEQ multiplex PCR; TCRdb stores just in-frame clones and leaves some out. In the table there are 200,000 to 250,000 clones, 65% to 85% of which are singletons. V was clipped by 9 bases and J by 3 bases, with 11 bases between them. The CDR3 length is 12 residues. Germline V gene lookup returns CDR1 ENHRY and CDR2 SYGVKD. Participants were aged roughly 18 to 90 years, lived in 24 US areas, and enrolled virtually. Grouping used clinical history reported by participants in a survey and questionnaire. The genes are TRBV10-3 and TRBJ1-1, with D hard to call. Source material: PBMCs or T cells enriched from blood (not recorded which). The sequence was collected from a woman aged 40 to 50 with acute COVID-19. The CDR3 sequence: CAIATSDTEAFF. CDR3 sequence (DNA): TGTGCCATTGCGACATCAGACACTGAAGCTTTCTTT.